One and the same sample provided the 9 T cell receptor beta chains below, sequenced in a study of cytomegalovirus exposure and HLA in healthy donors. PCR involved 60 Vbeta and 13 Jbeta primers. Repertoires were generated with immunoSEQ multiplex PCR, while TCRdb's copy carries only in-frame clones and drops some. The sample comprises some 93,000 clones, approximately 69% of which are singletons, and more than 5% rests with the top ten. Sequencing input: PBMCs. The receptors were sampled from a boy younger than 18 in good health and CMV-seropositive.

The chain is built from TRBV9 and TRBJ2-7, with D unresolved. This CDR3 spans 15 amino acids. Trimming took 2 bases from V and 0 from J, leaving 12 bases between them. The germline CDR1 and CDR2 sequences are SGDLS and YYNGEE. CDR3 bases: TGTGCCAGCAGCGTGGGCGTCACGAGCTCCTACGAGCAGTACTTC. Amino acid sequence: CASSVGVTSSYEQYF.

The chain employs TRBV27 and TRBJ2-3, with 10 nucleotides matching TRBD2. The CDR3 length is 16 residues. The V gene end was trimmed by 0 bases and the J gene end by 3 bases; junction bases not matched to a gene: 3. Germline lookup yields CDR1 MNHEY and CDR2 SMNVEV (reference sequence). CDR3 residues: CASSLSTSGQTDTQYF. CDR3 nucleotide sequence: TGTGCCAGCAGTTTATCGACTAGCGGGCAGACAGATACGCAGTATTTT.

The chain uses TRBV5-6 and TRBJ2-1; the D is unclear. Between the trimmed V and J ends, which lost 1 base and 0 bases, there was a span of 8 bases. Germline V gene lookup returns CDR1 SGHDT and CDR2 YYEEEE. CDR3 length equals 15 residues. Here the CDR3 reads CASSLPQSSYNEQFF. The CDR3 DNA follows: TGTGCCAGCAGCTTGCCACAGAGCTCCTACAATGAGCAGTTCTTC.

The chain carries TRBV11-2 and TRBJ2-2; 7 bases are shared with TRBD2. The CDR3 contains 16 residues. The germline gives CDR1 SGHAT, CDR2 FQNNGV. The V segment lost 3 bases and the J segment 2 bases; nucleotides outside the gene matches: 6. The CDR3 DNA is TGTGCCAGCAGCTTTCAAGGCGGGGGAAACACCGGGGAGCTGTTTTTT. This encodes CASSFQGGGNTGELFF.

This rearrangement joins TRBV4-3 to TRBJ1-2; 11 bases match TRBD1. The CDR3 runs 15 residues. The germline V gene encodes CDR1 LGHNA and CDR2 YSLEER. Germline trimming cut 4 bases from V and 5 bases from J; bases unmatched to any gene: 6. Here the CDR3 reads CASSPGQGARYGYTF. DNA of the CDR3: TGCGCCAGCAGCCCCGGACAGGGGGCGCGGTATGGCTACACCTTC.

The chain has TRBV2 and TRBJ2-7, with 7 bases aligning to TRBD1. J lost 0 bases, V lost 4 bases, and 3 bases had no gene match. Germline V CDR1 and CDR2: SNHLY, FYNNEI. The length of the CDR3 is 14 residues. Written as DNA, the CDR3 is TGTGCCAGCAGTGCTCAGGGGGTCTCCTACGAGCAGTACTTC. Amino acids: CASSAQGVSYEQYF.

The chain combines TRBV30 with TRBJ1-3, with no clear D. Between the trimmed V and J ends, which lost 2 bases and 0 bases, there was a span of 14 bases. The CDR3 loop spans 16 amino acids. From germline, CDR1 is GTSNPN and CDR2 SVGIG (reference sequence). CDR3 sequence (DNA): TGTGCCTGGAGTCAAAAGACTGGCCTCTCTGGAAACACCATATATTTT. Protein product: CAWSQKTGLSGNTIYF.

This chain connects TRBV19 to TRBJ1-2; 12 positions agree with TRBD1. V shed 5 bases and J 7 bases; nucleotides not matched to a gene: 8. CDR3 length: 15 amino acids. The germline V gene encodes CDR1 LNHDA and CDR2 SQIVND (reference sequence). The CDR3 DNA follows: TGTGCCAGTAGTGCGGGGACAGGGGGCGTAAGTGGCTACACCTTC. Translating it yields CASSAGTGGVSGYTF.

The rearrangement joins TRBV9 to TRBJ2-1; the match to TRBD2 covers 8 bases. Germline-derived CDR1 and CDR2 are SGDLS and YYNGEE. The J segment lost 6 bases and the V segment lost 0 bases, leaving 8 bases of the junction unmatched. The CDR3 has 16 residues. Here the CDR3 reads CASSVAAGGLGNEQFF. The CDR3 nucleotides read TGTGCCAGCAGCGTAGCGGCGGGGGGCTTAGGCAATGAGCAGTTCTTC.